This entry lists 5 T cell receptor beta chains sequenced from one sample in a study of shared T cell receptors in the human thymus (dated by TCRdb to the early 2020s). The receptor library was made with the immunoSEQ multiplex PCR assay. TCRdb mirrors the immuneACCESS table, restricted to in-frame sequences. Some clones are absent from its copies; in checked studies, under half trace to an unresolved V gene, and the reason for the others is unknown. The sample table holds 500,000 to 550,000 clones, of which around 82% were seen once. The ten most abundant clones make up roughly 0.013% of the sample. The data also belong to a second study, concerning human thymus T cells.

The sequenced material came from thymocytes. These receptors were collected from a boy under three years old with a congenital heart defect. Donor details come from another sample of the same person, matched by shared clones.

The chain has TRBV5-1 and TRBJ2-5, with 9 bases identical to TRBD1. Germline CDR1 is SGHRS and CDR2 is YFSETQ. The CDR3 extends over 17 amino acids. After removal of 3 bases from V and 3 bases from J, the junction contained 12 bases not matched to a gene. The CDR3 nucleotides are TGCGCCAGCAGCTGGGGGACAGGGATAGAGGGGAAAGAGACCCAGTACTTC. Protein sequence: CASSWGTGIEGKETQYF.

The J gene is TRBJ2-5, the V gene TRBV4-3; 12 bases are a match to TRBD2. J was trimmed by 5 bases and V by 4 bases; bases with no gene match: 11. Germline lookup yields CDR1 LGHNA and CDR2 YSLEER. This CDR3 has 17 amino acids. CDR3 loop: CASSPRPSGRAVETQYF. The CDR3 nucleotides are TGCGCCAGCAGCCCTCGGCCTAGCGGGAGGGCCGTGGAGACCCAGTACTTC.

This clone was observed a few times. This sequence joins TRBV28 and TRBJ2-7, with TRBD2 identical over 10 bases. The CDR3 contains 13 residues. CDR1 is MDHEN and CDR2 is SYDVKM in the germline V gene. The junction had 4 bases not matched to a gene; V was cut back by 7 bases and J by 4 bases. CDR3: CASKREGGYEQYF. Here the CDR3 DNA reads TGTGCCAGCAAGCGGGAGGGGGGGTACGAGCAGTACTTC. Drawing the rest from reference TRBV28 and TRBJ2-7, the complete variable domain is DVKVTQSSRYLVKRTGEKVFLECVQDMDHENMFWYRQDPGLGLRLIYFSYDVKMKEKGDIPEGYSVSREKKERFSLILESASTNQTSMYLCASKREGGYEQYFGPGTRLTVT.

The chain couples TRBV5-4 to TRBJ2-3; 7 bases fit TRBD2. Losses at the gene ends were 2 bases for V and 3 bases for J; bases not matched to a gene: 6. The CDR3 contains 15 residues. Germline loops: CDR1 SGHNT, CDR2 YYREEE (reference sequence). The CDR3 loop is CASSFGGSRTDTQYF. The CDR3 nucleotides read TGTGCCAGCAGCTTCGGCGGGAGTCGGACAGATACGCAGTATTTT.

The chain recombines TRBV7-8 with TRBJ2-1; TRBD1 aligns across 7 bases. J lost 4 bases, V lost 5 bases, and 11 bases had no gene match. In germline, CDR1 is SGHVS, CDR2 FQNEAQ. The CDR3 length is 16 residues. The CDR3 nucleotides read TGTGCCAGCAGCCGGAGACAGGGTCGAGATTACAATGAGCAGTTCTTC. This sequence encodes CASSRRQGRDYNEQFF. The whole variable domain, remainder taken from reference TRBV7-8 and TRBJ2-1, is GAGVSQSPRYKVAKRGQDVALRCDPISGHVSLFWYQQALGQGPEFLTYFQNEAQLDKSGLPSDRFFAERPEGSVSTLKIQRTQQEDSAVYLCASSRRQGRDYNEQFFGPGTRLTVL.